The rows below give T cell receptor beta chains drawn from one sample of a study of shared clonotypes between healthy human individuals. Clones were sequenced by immunoSEQ multiplex PCR, and TCRdb holds only the in-frame ones, with some missing. Found here are roughly 2.2 million clones, more than 85% of them singletons; the top ten hold about 0.39%. The specimen was naive CD4+ T cells from PBMCs. All receptors come from a man aged 18 to 30 in good health. Some clones in this sample may be carry-over from other donors' samples. Both conserved end residues are part of each CDR3.

v_call: TRBV5-4
j_call: TRBJ2-7
cdr3_aa: CASSLGGLAGGLGEQYF

v_call: TRBV25-1
j_call: TRBJ1-1
cdr3_aa: CASSEYGTGGLNTEAFF

v_call: TRBV2
j_call: TRBJ1-3
cdr3_aa: CASILGTAGNTIYF

v_call: TRBV5-1
j_call: TRBJ1-4
cdr3_aa: CASSSNRESNEKLFF

v_call: TRBV7-9
j_call: TRBJ1-2
cdr3_aa: CASSPQAANYGYTF

v_call: TRBV28
j_call: TRBJ1-5
cdr3_aa: CASSRDRGNHNQPQHF

v_call: TRBV7-8
j_call: TRBJ2-3
cdr3_aa: CASSWASGRTDTQYF

v_call: TRBV28
j_call: TRBJ2-2
cdr3_aa: CASSPLWKGWTGELFF

v_call: TRBV19
j_call: TRBJ1-2
cdr3_aa: CATSGQGTPEGSYTF

v_call: TRBV2
j_call: TRBJ2-3
cdr3_aa: CASKGIFADTQYF

v_call: TRBV5-1
j_call: TRBJ2-2
cdr3_aa: CASSLTQGLAGGRNTGELFF

v_call: TRBV18
j_call: TRBJ2-1
cdr3_aa: CASSPSISNGNNEQFF

v_call: TRBV6-1
j_call: TRBJ2-2
cdr3_aa: CASSSLGPNTGELFF